The 7 T cell receptor beta chains given below trace back to one sample, sequenced in a study of cytomegalovirus exposure and HLA in healthy donors. The PCR employed 60 Vbeta primers together with 13 Jbeta primers. Sequenced by immunoSEQ multiplex PCR; TCRdb stores in-frame clones only, minus some. The table includes around 120,000 clones, approximately 85% detected once. Sequencing was performed on PBMCs. The source of these receptors is a boy between 10 and 17 years old in good health and CMV-seronegative.

Comment on this clone: One junction end disagrees with the germline gene, perhaps due to a read error. This CDR3 reads CASSSGNPEAFF. The CDR3 bases are TGTGCCAGCAGCTCGGGGAACCCTGAAGCTTTCTTT. The gene calls are TRBV25-1 and TRBJ1-1, with D unclear. Germline V gene sequence: CDR1 MGHDK, CDR2 SYGVNS. The length of the CDR3 is 12 residues.

The J gene is TRBJ2-2, the V gene TRBV4-3; D is unclear. In germline, CDR1 is LGHNA, CDR2 YSLEER. Trimming left V 0 bases short and J 5 bases short, with 7 bases between. The CDR3 consists of 14 residues. CDR3 loop: CASSQDAGTGELFF. The CDR3 bases are TGCGCCAGCAGCCAAGATGCCGGGACCGGGGAGCTGTTTTTT.

The chain carries TRBV6-5 and TRBJ1-4; TRBD1 matches at 9 bases. The CDR3 is 15 amino acids. V dropped 5 bases and J dropped 7; count of bases not matched to a gene: 8. The germline gives CDR1 MNHEY, CDR2 SVGAGI. CDR3 nucleotides: TGTGCCAGCAGTGCTACAGGGGGCTGGAGTGAAAAACTGTTTTTT. Its protein product is CASSATGGWSEKLFF.

This clone was detected a few times. The chain couples TRBV29-1 to TRBJ1-2, with 8 positions matching TRBD1. The CDR3 runs to 11 residues. CDR1 and CDR2 (germline): SQVTM, ANQGSEA. Losses at the gene ends were 5 bases for V and 8 bases for J; bases not matched to a gene: 4. Here the CDR3 reads CSVRTGFGYTF. The CDR3, as DNA: TGCAGCGTTCGGACAGGGTTCGGCTACACCTTC.

This chain uses TRBV29-1 with TRBJ2-7, with 8 positions matching TRBD1. CDR3 length: 12 amino acids. CDR1 and CDR2 (germline): SQVTM, ANQGSEA. The junction had 8 bases not matched to a gene; V was cut back by 6 bases and J by 7 bases. The CDR3 loop reads CSVLDREGEQYF. CDR3 nucleotides: TGCAGCGTACTGGACAGGGAAGGGGAGCAGTACTTC.

The chain uses TRBV5-6 and TRBJ2-2; 9 bases are a match to TRBD2. CDR3 length equals 18 residues. Germline-derived CDR1 and CDR2 are SGHDT and YYEEEE. The V and J ends lost 2 bases and 2 bases, in that order; junction bases with no gene match: 10. Here the CDR3 DNA reads TGTGCCAGCAGCTTCCGGGTAGCGGGGGATGTTAACACCGGGGAGCTGTTTTTT. Amino acid sequence: CASSFRVAGDVNTGELFF. The full variable domain, rest sourced from reference TRBV5-6 and TRBJ2-2, is DAGVTQSPTHLIKTRGQQVTLRCSPKSGHDTVSWYQQALGQGPQFIFQYYEEEERQRGNFPDRFSGHQFPNYSSELNVNALLLGDSALYLCASSFRVAGDVNTGELFFGEGSRLTVL.

The chain is built from TRBV18 and TRBJ2-1, with TRBD2 matching 12 bases. Germline lookup yields CDR1 KGHSH and CDR2 LQKENI. Losses at the gene ends were 3 bases for V and 7 bases for J; bases not matched to a gene: 7. This CDR3 is built from 16 residues. CDR3 in DNA: TGTGCCAGCTCACCCCGGACTAGCGGGATGGGGAATGAGCAGTTCTTC. Translation gives CASSPRTSGMGNEQFF.